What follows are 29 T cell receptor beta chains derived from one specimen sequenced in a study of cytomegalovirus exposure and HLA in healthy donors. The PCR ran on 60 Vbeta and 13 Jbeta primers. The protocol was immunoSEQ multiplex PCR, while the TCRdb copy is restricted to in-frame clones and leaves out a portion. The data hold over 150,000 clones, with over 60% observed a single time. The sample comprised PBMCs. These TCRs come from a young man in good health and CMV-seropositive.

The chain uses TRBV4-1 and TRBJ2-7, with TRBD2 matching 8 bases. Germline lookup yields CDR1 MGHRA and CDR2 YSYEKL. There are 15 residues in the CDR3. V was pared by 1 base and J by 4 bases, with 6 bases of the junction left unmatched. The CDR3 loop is CASSQGPSGSYEQYF. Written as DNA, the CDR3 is TGCGCCAGCAGCCAAGGGCCAAGCGGGAGTTACGAGCAGTACTTC.

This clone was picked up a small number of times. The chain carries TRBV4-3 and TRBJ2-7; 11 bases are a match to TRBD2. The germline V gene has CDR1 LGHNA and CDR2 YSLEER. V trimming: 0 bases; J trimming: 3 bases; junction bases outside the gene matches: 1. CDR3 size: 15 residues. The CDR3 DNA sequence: TGCGCCAGCAGCCAAGAAGGGACTAGCGGCTACGAGCAGTACTTC. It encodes CASSQEGTSGYEQYF.

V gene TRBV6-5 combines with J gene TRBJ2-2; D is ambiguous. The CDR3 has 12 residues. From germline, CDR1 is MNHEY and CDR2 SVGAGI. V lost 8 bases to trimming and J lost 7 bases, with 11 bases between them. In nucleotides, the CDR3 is TGTGCCAGCGGCAGGTATAGCGGGGAGCTGTTTTTT. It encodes CASGRYSGELFF.

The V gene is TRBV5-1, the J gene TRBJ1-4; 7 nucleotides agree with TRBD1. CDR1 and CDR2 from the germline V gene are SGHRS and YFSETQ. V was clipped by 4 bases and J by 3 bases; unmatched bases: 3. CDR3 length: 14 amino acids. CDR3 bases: TGCGCCAGCAGCGTCGGACAGGCTAATGAAAAACTGTTTTTT. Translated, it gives CASSVGQANEKLFF.

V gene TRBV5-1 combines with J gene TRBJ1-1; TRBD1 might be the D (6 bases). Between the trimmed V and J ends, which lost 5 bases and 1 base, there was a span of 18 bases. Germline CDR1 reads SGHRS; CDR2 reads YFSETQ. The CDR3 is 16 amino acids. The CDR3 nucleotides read TGCGCCAGCAGAGGCAACAGGGCCGGCACGAACACTGAAGCTTTCTTT. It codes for CASRGNRAGTNTEAFF.

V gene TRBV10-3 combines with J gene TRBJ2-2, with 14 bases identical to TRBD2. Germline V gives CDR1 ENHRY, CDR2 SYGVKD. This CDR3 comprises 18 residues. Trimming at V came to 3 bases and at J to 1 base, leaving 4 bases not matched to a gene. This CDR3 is CAISDGTSGGLNTGELFF. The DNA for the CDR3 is TGTGCCATCAGTGACGGGACTAGCGGGGGATTGAACACCGGGGAGCTGTTTTTT.

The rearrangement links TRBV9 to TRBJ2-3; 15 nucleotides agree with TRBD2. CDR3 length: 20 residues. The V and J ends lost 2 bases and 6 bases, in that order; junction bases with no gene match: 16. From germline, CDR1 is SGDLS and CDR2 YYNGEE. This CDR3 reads CASSVAGLAGGRSVDDTQYF. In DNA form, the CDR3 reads TGTGCCAGCAGCGTTGCCGGACTAGCGGGGGGGCGTTCGGTTGATGATACGCAGTATTTT.

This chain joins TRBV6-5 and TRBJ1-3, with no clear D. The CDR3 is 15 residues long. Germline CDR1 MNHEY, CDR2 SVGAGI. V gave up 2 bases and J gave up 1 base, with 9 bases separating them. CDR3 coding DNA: TGTGCCAGCAGTTACGGGCGGAGGTCTGGAAACACCATATATTTT. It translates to CASSYGRRSGNTIYF.

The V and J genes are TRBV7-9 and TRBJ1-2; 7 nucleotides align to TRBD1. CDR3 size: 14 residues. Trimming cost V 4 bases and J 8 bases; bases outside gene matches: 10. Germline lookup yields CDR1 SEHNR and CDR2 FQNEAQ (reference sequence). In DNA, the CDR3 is TGTGCCAGCAGCTACGCCGACAGGGCGGGAGGCTACACCTTC. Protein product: CASSYADRAGGYTF. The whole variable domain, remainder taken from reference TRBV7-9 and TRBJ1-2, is DTGVSQNPRHKITKRGQNVTFRCDPISEHNRLYWYRQTLGQGPEFLTYFQNEAQLEKSRLLSDRFSAERPKGSFSTLEIQRTEQGDSAMYLCASSYADRAGGYTFGSGTRLTVV.

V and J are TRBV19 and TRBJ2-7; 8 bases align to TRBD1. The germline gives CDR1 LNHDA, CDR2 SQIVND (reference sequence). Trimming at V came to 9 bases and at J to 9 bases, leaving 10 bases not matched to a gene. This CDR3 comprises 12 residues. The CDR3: CASGTGQGGQYF. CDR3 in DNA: TGTGCCAGCGGGACAGGTCAAGGGGGGCAGTACTTC.

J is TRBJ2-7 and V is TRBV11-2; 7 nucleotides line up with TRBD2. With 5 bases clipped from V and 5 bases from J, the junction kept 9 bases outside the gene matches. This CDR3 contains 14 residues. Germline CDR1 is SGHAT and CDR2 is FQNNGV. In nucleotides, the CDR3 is TGTGCCAGCAGCCCCGGACTAGTCGCCAACGAGCAGTACTTC. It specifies CASSPGLVANEQYF. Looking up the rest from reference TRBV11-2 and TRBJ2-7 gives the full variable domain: EAGVAQSPRYKIIEKRQSVAFWCNPISGHATLYWYQQILGQGPKLLIQFQNNGVVDDSQLPKDRFSAERLKGVDSTLKIQPAKLEDSAVYLCASSPGLVANEQYFGPGTRLTVT.

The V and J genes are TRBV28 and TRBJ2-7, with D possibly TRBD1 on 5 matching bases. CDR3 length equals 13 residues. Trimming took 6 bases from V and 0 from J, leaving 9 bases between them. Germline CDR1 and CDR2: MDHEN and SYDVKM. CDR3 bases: TGTGCCAGCAGGACAGTGAGCTCCTACGAGCAGTACTTC. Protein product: CASRTVSSYEQYF.

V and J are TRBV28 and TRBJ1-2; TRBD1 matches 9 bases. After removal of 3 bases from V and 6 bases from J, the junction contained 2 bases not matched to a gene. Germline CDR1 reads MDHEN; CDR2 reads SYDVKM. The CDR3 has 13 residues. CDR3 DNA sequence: TGTGCCAGCAGTTTCACAGGGGGCGATGGCTACACCTTC. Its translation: CASSFTGGDGYTF.

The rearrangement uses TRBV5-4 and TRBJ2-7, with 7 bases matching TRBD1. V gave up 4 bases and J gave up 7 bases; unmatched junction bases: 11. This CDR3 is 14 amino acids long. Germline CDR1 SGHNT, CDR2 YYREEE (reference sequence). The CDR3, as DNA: TGTGCCAGCAGCCAACGACAGGGCGCTCGGGAGCAGTACTTC. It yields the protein CASSQRQGAREQYF.

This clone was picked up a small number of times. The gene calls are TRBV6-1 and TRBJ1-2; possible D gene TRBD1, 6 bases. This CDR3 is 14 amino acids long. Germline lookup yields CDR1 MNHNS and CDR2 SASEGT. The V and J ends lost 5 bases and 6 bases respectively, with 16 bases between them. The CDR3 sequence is CASSTQGGRDGYTF. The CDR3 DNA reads TGTGCCAGCAGTACACAGGGCGGTCGGGATGGCTACACCTTC.

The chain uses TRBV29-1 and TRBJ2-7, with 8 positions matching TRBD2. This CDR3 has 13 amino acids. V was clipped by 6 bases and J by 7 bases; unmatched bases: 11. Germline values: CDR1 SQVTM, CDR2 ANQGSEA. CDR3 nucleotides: TGCAGCGTGAAACCTGGACTAGCTGGTGAGCAGTACTTC. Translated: CSVKPGLAGEQYF.

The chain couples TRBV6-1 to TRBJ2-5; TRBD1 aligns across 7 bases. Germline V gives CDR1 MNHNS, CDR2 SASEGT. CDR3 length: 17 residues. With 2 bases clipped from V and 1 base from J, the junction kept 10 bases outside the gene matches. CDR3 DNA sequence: TGTGCCAGCAGTGAAATGTATGGGACAGATATCCAAGAGACCCAGTACTTC. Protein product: CASSEMYGTDIQETQYF.

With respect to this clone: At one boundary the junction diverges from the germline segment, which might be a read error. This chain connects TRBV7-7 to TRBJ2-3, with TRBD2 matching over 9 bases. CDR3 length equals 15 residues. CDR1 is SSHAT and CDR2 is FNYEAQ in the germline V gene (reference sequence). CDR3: CASSASGTDTDTQYF. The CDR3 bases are TGTGCTAGCAGCGCTAGCGGGACGGACACAGATACGCAGTATTTT.

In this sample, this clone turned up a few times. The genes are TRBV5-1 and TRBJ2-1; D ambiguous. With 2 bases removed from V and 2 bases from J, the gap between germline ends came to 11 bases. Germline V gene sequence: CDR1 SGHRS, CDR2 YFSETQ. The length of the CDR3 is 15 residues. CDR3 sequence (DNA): TGCGCCAGCAGCTTTGAGACTCCAACCTACAATGAGCAGTTCTTC. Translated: CASSFETPTYNEQFF.

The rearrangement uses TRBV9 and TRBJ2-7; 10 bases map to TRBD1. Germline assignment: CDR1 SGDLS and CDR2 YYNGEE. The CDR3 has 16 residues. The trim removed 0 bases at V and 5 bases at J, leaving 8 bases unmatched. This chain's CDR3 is CASSVGGQGYLHEQYF. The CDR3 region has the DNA TGTGCCAGCAGCGTAGGGGGACAGGGGTATTTGCACGAGCAGTACTTC.

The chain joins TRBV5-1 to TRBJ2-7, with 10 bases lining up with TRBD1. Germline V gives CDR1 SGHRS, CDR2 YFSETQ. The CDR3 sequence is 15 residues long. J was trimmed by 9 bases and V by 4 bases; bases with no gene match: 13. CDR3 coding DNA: TGCGCCAGCAGCCCGGGACAGGGGCCCCTCTCGACGCAGTACTTC. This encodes CASSPGQGPLSTQYF.

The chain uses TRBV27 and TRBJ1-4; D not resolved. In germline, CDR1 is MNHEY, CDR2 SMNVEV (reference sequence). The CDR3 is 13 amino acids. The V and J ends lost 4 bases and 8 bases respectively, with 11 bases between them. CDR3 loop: CASSWAGGEKLFF. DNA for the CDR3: TGTGCCAGCAGTTGGGCAGGAGGCGAAAAACTGTTTTTT.

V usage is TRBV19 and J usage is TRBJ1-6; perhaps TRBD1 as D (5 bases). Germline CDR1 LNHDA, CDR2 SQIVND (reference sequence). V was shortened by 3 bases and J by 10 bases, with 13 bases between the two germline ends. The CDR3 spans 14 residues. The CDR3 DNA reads TGTGCCAGTAGTATTCGGCAGGGTACCTCACCCCTCCACTTT. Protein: CASSIRQGTSPLHF.

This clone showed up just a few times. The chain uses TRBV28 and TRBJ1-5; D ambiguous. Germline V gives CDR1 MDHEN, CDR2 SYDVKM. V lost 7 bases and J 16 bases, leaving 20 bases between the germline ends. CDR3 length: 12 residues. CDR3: CASITSGAEGHF. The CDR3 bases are TGTGCCAGCATCACATCGGGAGCCGAGGGACATTTT.

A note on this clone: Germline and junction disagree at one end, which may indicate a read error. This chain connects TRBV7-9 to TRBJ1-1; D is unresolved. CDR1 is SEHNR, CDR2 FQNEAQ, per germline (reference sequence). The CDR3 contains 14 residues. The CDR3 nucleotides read TGTTCCAGCAGCTTAACTGTGATGAACACTGAAGCTTTCTTT. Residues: CSSSLTVMNTEAFF.

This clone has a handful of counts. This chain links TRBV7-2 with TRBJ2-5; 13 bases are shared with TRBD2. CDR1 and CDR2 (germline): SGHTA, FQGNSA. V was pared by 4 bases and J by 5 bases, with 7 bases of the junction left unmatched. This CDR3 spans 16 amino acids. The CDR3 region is CASSSRLAGGWETQYF. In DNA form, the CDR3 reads TGTGCCAGCAGCTCCCGACTAGCGGGAGGTTGGGAGACCCAGTACTTC.

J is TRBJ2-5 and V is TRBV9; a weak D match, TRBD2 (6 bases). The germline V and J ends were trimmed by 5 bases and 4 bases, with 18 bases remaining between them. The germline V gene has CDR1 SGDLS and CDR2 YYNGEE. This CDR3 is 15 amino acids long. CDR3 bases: TGTGCCAGCAGTGGGACGGGAGCGAGGGGAGAGACCCAGTACTTC. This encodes CASSGTGARGETQYF. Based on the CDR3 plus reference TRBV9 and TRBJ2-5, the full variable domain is DSGVTQTPKHLITATGQRVTLRCSPRSGDLSVYWYQQSLDQGLQFLIQYYNGEERAKGNILERFSAQQFPDLHSELNLSSLELGDSALYFCASSGTGARGETQYFGPGTRLLVL.

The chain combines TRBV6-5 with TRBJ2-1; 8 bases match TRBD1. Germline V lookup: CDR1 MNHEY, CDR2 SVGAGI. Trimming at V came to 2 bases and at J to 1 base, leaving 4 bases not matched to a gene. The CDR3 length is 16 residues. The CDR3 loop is CASSYTHRGSYNEQFF. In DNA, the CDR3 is TGTGCCAGCAGTTACACCCACAGGGGGTCCTACAATGAGCAGTTCTTC.

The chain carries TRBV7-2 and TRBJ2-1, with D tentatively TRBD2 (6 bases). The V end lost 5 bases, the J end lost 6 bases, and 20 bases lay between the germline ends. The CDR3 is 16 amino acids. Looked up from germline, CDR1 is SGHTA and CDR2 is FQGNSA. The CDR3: CASSPPGSSWSNEQFF. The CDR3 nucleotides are TGTGCCAGCAGCCCCCCCGGGAGCAGCTGGAGCAATGAGCAGTTCTTC.